The following is a T cell receptor (beta chain) sequence with its context. This entry comes from a study of human T cells and chemical hapten exposure. Study context: Patch tests put 0.01% DPC on the upper back, and the results were checked at 6 days. Chiefly women, the patients showed alopecia areata, totalis or universalis.

It was the library that attached unique molecular identifiers to individual cDNA molecules. TCRdb re-called the RACE reads with MiXCR, one entry per CDR3 protein. The table records about 68,000 distinct CDR3 sequences, 9.5% to 12% of them present only once. This CDR3 spans 14 amino acids. Losses at the gene ends were 9 bases for V and 9 bases for J; bases not matched to a gene: 13. Germline CDR1 reads KGHDR; CDR2 reads SFDVKD. Time point reported: pre-sensitization, week 0. Sample treatment: therapeutic diphenylcyclopropenone sensitization with weekly scalp DPC. The input for sequencing was whole blood, taken in connection with sensitization to the hapten diphenylcyclopropenone (DPC). The source is a woman between 45 and 65 years old with alopecia areata. Some clones in this sample may be carry-over from other donors' samples. J is TRBJ1-2 and V is TRBV24-1; 9 nucleotides agree with TRBD1. The CDR3, as DNA: TGTGCCACCCGCCCGGGGACAGGGAGGTCGAGCTACACCTTC. Amino acids: CATRPGTGRSSYTF.